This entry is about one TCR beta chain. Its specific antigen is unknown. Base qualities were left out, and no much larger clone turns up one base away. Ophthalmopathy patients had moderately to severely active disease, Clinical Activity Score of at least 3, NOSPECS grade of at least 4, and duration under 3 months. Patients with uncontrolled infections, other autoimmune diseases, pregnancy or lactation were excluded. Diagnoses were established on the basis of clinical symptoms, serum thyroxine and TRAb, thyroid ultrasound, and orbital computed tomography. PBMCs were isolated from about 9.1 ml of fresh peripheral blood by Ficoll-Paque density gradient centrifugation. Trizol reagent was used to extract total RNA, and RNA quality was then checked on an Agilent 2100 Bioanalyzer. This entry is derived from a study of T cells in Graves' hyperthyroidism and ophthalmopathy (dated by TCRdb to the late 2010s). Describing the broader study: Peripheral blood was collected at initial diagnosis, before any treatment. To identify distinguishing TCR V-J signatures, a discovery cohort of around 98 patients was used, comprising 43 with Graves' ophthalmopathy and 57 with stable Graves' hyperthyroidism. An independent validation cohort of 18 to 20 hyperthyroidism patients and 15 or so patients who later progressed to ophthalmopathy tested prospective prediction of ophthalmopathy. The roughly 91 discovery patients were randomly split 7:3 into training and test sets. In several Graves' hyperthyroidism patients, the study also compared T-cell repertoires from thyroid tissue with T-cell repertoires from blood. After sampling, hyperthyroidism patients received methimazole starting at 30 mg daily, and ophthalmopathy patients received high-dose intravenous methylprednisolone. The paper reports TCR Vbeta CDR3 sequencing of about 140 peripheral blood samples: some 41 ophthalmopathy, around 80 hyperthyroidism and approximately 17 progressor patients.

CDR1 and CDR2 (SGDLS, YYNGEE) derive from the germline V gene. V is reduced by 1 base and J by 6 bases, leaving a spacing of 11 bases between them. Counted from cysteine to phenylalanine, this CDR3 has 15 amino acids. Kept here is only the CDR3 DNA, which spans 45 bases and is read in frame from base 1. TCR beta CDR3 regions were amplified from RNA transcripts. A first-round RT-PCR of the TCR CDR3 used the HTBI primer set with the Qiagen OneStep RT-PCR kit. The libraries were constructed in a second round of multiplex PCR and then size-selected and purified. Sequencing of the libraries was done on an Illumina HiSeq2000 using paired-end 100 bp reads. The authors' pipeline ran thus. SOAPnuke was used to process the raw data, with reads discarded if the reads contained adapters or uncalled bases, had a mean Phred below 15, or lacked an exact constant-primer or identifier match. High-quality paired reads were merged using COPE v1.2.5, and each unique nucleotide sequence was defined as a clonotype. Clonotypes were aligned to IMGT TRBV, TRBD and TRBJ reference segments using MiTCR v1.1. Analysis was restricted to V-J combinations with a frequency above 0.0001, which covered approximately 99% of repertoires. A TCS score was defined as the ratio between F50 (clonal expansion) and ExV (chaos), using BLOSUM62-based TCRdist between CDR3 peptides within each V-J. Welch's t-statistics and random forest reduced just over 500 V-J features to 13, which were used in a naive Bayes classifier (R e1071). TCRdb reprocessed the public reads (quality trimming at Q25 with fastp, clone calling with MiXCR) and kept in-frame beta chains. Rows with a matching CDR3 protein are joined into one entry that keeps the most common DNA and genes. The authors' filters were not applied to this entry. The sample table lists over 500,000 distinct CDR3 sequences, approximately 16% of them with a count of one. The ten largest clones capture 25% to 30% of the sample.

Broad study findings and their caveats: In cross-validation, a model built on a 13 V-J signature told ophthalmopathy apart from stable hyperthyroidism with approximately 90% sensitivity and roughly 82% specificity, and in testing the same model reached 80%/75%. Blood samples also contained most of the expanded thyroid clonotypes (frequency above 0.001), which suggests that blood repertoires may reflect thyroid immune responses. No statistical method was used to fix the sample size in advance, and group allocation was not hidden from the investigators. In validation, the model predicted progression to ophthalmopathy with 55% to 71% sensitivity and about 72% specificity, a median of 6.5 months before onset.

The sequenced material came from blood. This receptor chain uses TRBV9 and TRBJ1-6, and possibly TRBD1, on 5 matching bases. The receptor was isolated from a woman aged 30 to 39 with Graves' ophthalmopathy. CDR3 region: CASSVRWGFNSPLHF. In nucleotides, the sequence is TGTGCCAGCAGCGTAAGGTGGGGCTTTAATTCACCCCTCCACTTT.